This is a list of T cell receptor beta chains from one sample in a study of identical twins. TCRdb called the 5' RACE reads again in MiXCR, with one record for every CDR3 protein. There are approximately 530,000 distinct CDR3 sequences in the sample; around 20% occur only once, and about 0.5% lies in the top ten. These data were also reused for a study on yellow fever vaccine responses in identical twins.

The sample comprised CD4+ T cells sorted from blood. The receptors derive from a woman aged 18-29 years in good health. CDR3s include the opening cysteine and the closing phenylalanine or tryptophan.

v_gene: TRBV6-5
CDR3aa: CASTLNSGSPYNEQFF

v_gene: TRBV5-1
CDR3aa: CASSLRQGAVTEAFF

v_gene: TRBV12-3/TRBV12-4
CDR3aa: CASSLYQVAKNIQYF

v_gene: TRBV9
CDR3aa: CASSVGGAEQYF

v_gene: TRBV5-1
CDR3aa: CASSLGNSLQVGDTQYF

v_gene: TRBV12-3/TRBV12-4
CDR3aa: CASSHLDFNEQFF

v_gene: TRBV7-8
CDR3aa: CASSFRLAPQSTDTQYF

v_gene: TRBV6-2/TRBV6-3
CDR3aa: CASNNVGGLDTQYF

v_gene: TRBV12-3/TRBV12-4
CDR3aa: CASSFSGELFF

v_gene: TRBV5-1
CDR3aa: CASSFGGRPTGELFF

v_gene: TRBV28
CDR3aa: CASSGGVDTGELFF

v_gene: TRBV20-1
CDR3aa: CSAREARPNQPQHF

v_gene: TRBV6-2/TRBV6-3
CDR3aa: CASKIRDAAYNEQFF

v_gene: TRBV20-1
CDR3aa: CCAPKLTSGGTDTQYF

v_gene: TRBV19
CDR3aa: CASSPQLGGYTF

v_gene: TRBV12-3/TRBV12-4
CDR3aa: CASSITRTSGGPTDTQYF

v_gene: TRBV12-3/TRBV12-4
CDR3aa: CASSFTANQPQHF

v_gene: TRBV12-3/TRBV12-4
CDR3aa: CASSFSGSEETQYF

v_gene: TRBV5-1
CDR3aa: CASSPEGTGTQYF

v_gene: TRBV6-5
CDR3aa: CASSYSRQGNYGYTF

v_gene: TRBV2
CDR3aa: CASIPGQGPNEQYF

v_gene: TRBV7-9
CDR3aa: CASSPGVAGFEQFF

v_gene: TRBV12-3/TRBV12-4
CDR3aa: CASSLSMPASGANVLTF

v_gene: TRBV6-5
CDR3aa: CASSYEVGGETQYF

v_gene: TRBV5-6
CDR3aa: CASSLGQIVNTGELFF

v_gene: TRBV27
CDR3aa: CASSRRGGANIQYF

v_gene: TRBV11-2
CDR3aa: CASSDKFNYNEQFF

v_gene: TRBV3-1
CDR3aa: CASSQGGTPRGEQFF

v_gene: TRBV19
CDR3aa: CAPGPSGANVLTF

v_gene: TRBV12-3/TRBV12-4
CDR3aa: CASSLAGDNQPQHF

v_gene: TRBV12-3/TRBV12-4
CDR3aa: CASSSDRPYEQYF

v_gene: TRBV7-2
CDR3aa: CASSLGGTGINIQYF

v_gene: TRBV20-1
CDR3aa: CSARQRRNYGYTF

v_gene: TRBV20-1
CDR3aa: CSARPQGAPGNTIYF

v_gene: TRBV12-3/TRBV12-4
CDR3aa: CASSTQPPSGRAPDTQYF

v_gene: TRBV4-1
CDR3aa: CASSQGGGLPGELFF

v_gene: TRBV28
CDR3aa: CATRGTGELFF

v_gene: TRBV7-2
CDR3aa: CASSGRIYNEQFF

v_gene: TRBV11-2
CDR3aa: CASSPNLSENIQYF

v_gene: TRBV28
CDR3aa: CASNGGRRGLNQPQHF

v_gene: TRBV14
CDR3aa: CASSQAGWGPQYF

v_gene: TRBV29-1
CDR3aa: CSVEWRLNTEAFF

v_gene: TRBV28
CDR3aa: CASTDPGRVAGANVLTF

v_gene: TRBV4-2
CDR3aa: CASSQESRTGGTGNTIYF

v_gene: TRBV7-6
CDR3aa: CASSPISGSYEQYF

v_gene: TRBV20-1
CDR3aa: CSARDRNEAFF

v_gene: TRBV3-1
CDR3aa: CASSQLAGLRPSTDTQYF

v_gene: TRBV24-1
CDR3aa: CATSDFIGGEQFF

v_gene: TRBV3-1
CDR3aa: CASSLGAGGAVRQPQHF

v_gene: TRBV20-1
CDR3aa: CSAPGPAKNIQYF

v_gene: TRBV5-1
CDR3aa: CASSLFRRVDTQYF

v_gene: TRBV24-1
CDR3aa: CATSAADTQYF

v_gene: TRBV20-1
CDR3aa: CSAPGQAYEQYF

v_gene: TRBV10-3
CDR3aa: CAITGSASDTQYF

v_gene: TRBV20-1
CDR3aa: CSARDHRGAYGYTF

v_gene: TRBV5-1
CDR3aa: CASSWAGENEQYF

v_gene: TRBV12-3/TRBV12-4
CDR3aa: CASSRKRESDTQYF

v_gene: TRBV10-3
CDR3aa: CAITPAGTVYNEQFF

v_gene: TRBV7-9
CDR3aa: CASSRQGRMNTEAFF

v_gene: TRBV20-1
CDR3aa: CSAIAGGNNEQFF